This record looks at one TCR beta chain sequence and its context. This sample was taken from a study of blood T cell repertoires in COVID-19. Sequencing was performed with immunoSEQ multiplex PCR; in TCRdb, only in-frame clones are kept and a portion is missing. Here the sample spans some 170,000 clones, about four fifths being singletons. Seattle-derived patients entered the study during active infection and were followed longitudinally. V was cut by 4 bases and J by 4 bases, with 10 bases left in between. The CDR3 totals 13 residues. Per the germline V gene, CDR1 is SGHVS and CDR2 is FNYEAQ. The sequence was collected from a woman aged 40 to 49 with COVID-19, enrolled during active disease. The chain couples TRBV7-6 to TRBJ1-2, with D unclear. The sequenced material came from peripheral blood. The CDR3: CASSSGRLYGYTF. In DNA form, the CDR3 reads TGTGCCAGCAGCTCGGGGAGGCTCTATGGCTACACCTTC. The whole variable domain, remainder taken from reference TRBV7-6 and TRBJ1-2, is GAGVSQSPRYKVTKRGQDVALRCDPISGHVSLYWYRQALGQGPEFLTYFNYEAQQDKSGLPNDRFSAERPEGSISTLTIQRTEQRDSAMYRCASSSGRLYGYTFGSGTRLTVV.